The T cell receptor beta chain under discussion was sequenced for a study of cytomegalovirus exposure and HLA in healthy donors (dated by TCRdb to about 2017). Study-level background: A later analysis indicated that the 90 to 150 validation repertoires were generated on the platform also employed for the roughly 650 repertoires of the first cohort. The study aimed to test whether signatures of past pathogen exposure could be identified by cataloging public T cell receptors. A separate validation cohort of approximately 120 different subjects was used in addition to the roughly 670-subject first cohort. High-throughput TCR immunosequencing, statistical association of individual TCRs with disease status, and machine learning were combined to predict cytomegalovirus infection status. Study-wide conclusions, independent of this receptor: A later analysis had no HLA typing for the validation cohort, so co-occurrence there was scored across all 110 or so repertoires. In the study, about 150 TCR beta chains were listed as associated with cytomegalovirus. In both the original and validation cohorts, the classifier was reported to diagnose cytomegalovirus status with high specificity and sensitivity. A later analysis found that TCRs clustered in the first cohort also tended to co-occur in the roughly 120 validation repertoires, with 94% of cluster scores above 0. Across donors, most TCR sequences were observed very rarely, whereas some public TCRs were present in many individuals. Three of the identified cytomegalovirus-associated TCR beta chains were confirmed in vitro to be specific for cytomegalovirus antigens. It was suggested by the authors that the approach could potentially be generalized to other disease states and immunological phenotypes.

The library was produced with the immunoSEQ multiplex PCR assay. The authors processed their data as follows. A statistical classification framework was built for diagnosing cytomegalovirus status from the catalog of TCR beta chain sequences. TCRdb re-hosts the immuneACCESS table, in-frame sequences only. Its copies lack some clones; in the studies checked, an unresolved V gene accounts for under half of them, and the cause for the rest is not known. That table supplies the V and J calls and clone size; D and trimming were determined from the DNA. Within this sample are approximately 200,000 clones, with around 88% of them counted one time only. The ten largest clones add up to 2.9% of the sample. The donors belonged to the validation cohort of 90 to 150 subjects, which was separate from the approximately 700-subject first cohort. V and J lose 0 bases and 7 bases, and a span of 14 bases separates them. From a lookup of the germline V gene, CDR1 and CDR2 are SGDLS and YYNGEE. The CDR3 runs 14 residues from the cysteine to the phenylalanine. Only the CDR3 region is kept as DNA, spanning 42 bases read in frame from base 1.

About this clone itself: The clone's antigen remains unknown. The sample holds no much larger clone one base away, and base qualities are not on file.

This receptor was obtained from a woman aged 18-29 years in good health and CMV-seronegative. The sequence links TRBV9 to TRBJ2-7; the D gene is perhaps TRBD2, from 5 matching bases. Sequencing was carried out using PBMCs. The CDR3 reads CASSVGGSLGEQYF. The bases read TGTGCCAGCAGCGTAGGTGGGAGTTTAGGAGAGCAGTACTTC.